These T cell receptor beta chains were read from a single sample in a study of shared clonotypes between healthy human individuals. Sequencing was performed with immunoSEQ multiplex PCR; in TCRdb, only in-frame clones are kept and a portion is missing. The top ten hold 0.89% of the sample, which has about 1.1 million clones, 60% to 85% seen once. The sequenced sample was memory CD4+ T cells from PBMCs. The receptors come from a man aged 18-30 years in good health. Some clones in this sample may be carry-over from other donors' samples. The CDR3 runs from the conserved cysteine through the conserved F or W. The order of the fields is clone size, J gene, D gene, V gene, CDR3 protein, CDR3 DNA. A D gene is named only where the DNA matches it firmly. Size is omitted from some rows. Given values are once, few, many or a class for expanded clones.

NA	TRBJ2-1	NA	TRBV7-3	CASSLSAGNTYNEQFF	TGTGCCAGCAGCTTAAGTGCAGGAAATACGTACAATGAGCAGTTCTTC
NA	TRBJ1-1	NA	TRBV29-1	CSVGLWAENTEAFF	TGCAGCGTTGGGTTATGGGCGGAGAACACTGAAGCTTTCTTT
NA	TRBJ1-2	TRBD1	TRBV19	CASSYRPLTGGSEGYTF	TGTGCCAGTAGTTACCGCCCATTGACAGGGGGCTCGGAAGGCTACACCTTC
NA	TRBJ1-1	NA	TRBV6-5	CASRAREMNTEAFF	TGTGCCAGCAGGGCGAGAGAAATGAACACTGAAGCTTTCTTT
NA	TRBJ2-7	NA	TRBV7-9	CASSDYQGVSYEQYF	TGTGCCAGCAGCGATTATCAGGGAGTCTCCTACGAGCAGTACTTC
NA	TRBJ2-2	TRBD1	TRBV28	CASSLGQASNTGELFF	TGTGCCAGCAGTCTAGGACAGGCCTCGAACACCGGGGAGCTGTTTTTT
NA	TRBJ2-1	NA	TRBV19	CASSIRWGATNEQFF	TGTGCCAGTAGTATAAGATGGGGGGCTACGAATGAGCAGTTCTTC
NA	TRBJ2-3	TRBD2	TRBV6-1	CASERGGTDTQYF	TGTGCCAGCGAACGCGGGGGGACAGATACGCAGTATTTT
NA	TRBJ1-1	NA	TRBV5-1	CASSFLGDTEAFF	TGCGCCAGCAGCTTTTTGGGGGACACTGAAGCTTTCTTT
many	TRBJ2-3	TRBD2	TRBV28	CASSSGTSGRLVTQYF	TGTGCCAGCAGTTCCGGGACTAGCGGGAGACTCGTCACGCAGTATTTT
few	TRBJ1-2	TRBD1	TRBV4-3	CASSPHRDRAYGYTF	TGCGCCAGCAGCCCTCACCGGGACAGGGCCTATGGCTACACCTTC
NA	TRBJ2-3	TRBD2	TRBV30	CAWSWVLAGADTQYF	TGTGCCTGGAGTTGGGTACTAGCGGGAGCGGATACGCAGTATTTT
once	TRBJ2-5	NA	TRBV9	CASSVDGARGETQYF	TGTGCCAGCAGCGTAGATGGGGCCCGGGGAGAGACCCAGTACTTC
NA	TRBJ1-2	NA	TRBV15	CATSRAGGNYGYTF	TGTGCCACCAGCAGAGCCGGTGGCAACTATGGCTACACCTTC